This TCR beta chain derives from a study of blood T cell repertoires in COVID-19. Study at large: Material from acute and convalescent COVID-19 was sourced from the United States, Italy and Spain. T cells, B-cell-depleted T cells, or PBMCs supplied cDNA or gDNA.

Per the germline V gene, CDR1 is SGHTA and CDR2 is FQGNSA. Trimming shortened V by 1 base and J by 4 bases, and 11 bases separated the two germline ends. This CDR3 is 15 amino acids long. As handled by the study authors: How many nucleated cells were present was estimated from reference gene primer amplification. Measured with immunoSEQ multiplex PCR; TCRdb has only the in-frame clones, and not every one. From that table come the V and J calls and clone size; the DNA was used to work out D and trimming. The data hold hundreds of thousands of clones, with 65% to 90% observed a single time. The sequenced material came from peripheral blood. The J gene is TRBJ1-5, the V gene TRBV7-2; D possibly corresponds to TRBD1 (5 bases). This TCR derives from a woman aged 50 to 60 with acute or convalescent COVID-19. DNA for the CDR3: TGTGCCAGCAGCTTAGATTGGGGACTGAATCAGCCCCAGCATTTT. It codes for CASSLDWGLNQPQHF.